The clone carrying this T cell receptor beta chain was counted a few times. The antigen is not known. CDR3 length: 17 residues. The V gene's germline CDR1 is KGHDR and CDR2 SFDVKD. The V gene end was trimmed by 3 bases and the J gene end by 6 bases; junction bases not matched to a gene: 10. Libraries were prepared by immunoSEQ multiplex PCR; TCRdb keeps only in-frame clonotypes and omits some of them. The table lists approximately 6,700 clones, about 71% of them singletons. These data come from a study of CD4+ T cells in melanoma. Whole-study findings and limits: CD8+ T cell, macrophage and B cell function reportedly correlated with neoantigen-specific CD4+ T cells.

The chain has TRBV24-1 and TRBJ1-2; 12 bases fit TRBD1. Specimen: cells from a culture (not recorded whether cultured in vitro). The TCR comes from a human donor with melanoma. DNA of the CDR3: TGTGCCACCAGTGATAGTGGCTGGGACAGGGGGCGAGATGGCTACACCTTC. Translating it yields CATSDSGWDRGRDGYTF.